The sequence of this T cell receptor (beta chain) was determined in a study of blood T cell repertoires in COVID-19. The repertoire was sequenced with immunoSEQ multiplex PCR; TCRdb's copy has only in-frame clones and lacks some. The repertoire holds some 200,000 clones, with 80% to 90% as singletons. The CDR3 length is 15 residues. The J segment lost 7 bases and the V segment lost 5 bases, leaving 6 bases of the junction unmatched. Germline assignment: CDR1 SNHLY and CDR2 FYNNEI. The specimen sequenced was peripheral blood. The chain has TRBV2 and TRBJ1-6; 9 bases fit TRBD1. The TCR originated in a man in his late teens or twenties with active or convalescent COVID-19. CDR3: CASSLPTGGNSPLHF. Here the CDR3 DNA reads TGTGCCAGCAGTCTCCCGACAGGGGGAAATTCACCCCTCCACTTT. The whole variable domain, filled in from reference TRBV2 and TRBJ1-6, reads EPEVTQTPSHQVTQMGQEVILRCVPISNHLYFYWYRQILGQKVEFLVSFYNNEISEKSEIFDDQFSVERPDGSNFTLKIRSTKLEDSAMYFCASSLPTGGNSPLHFGNGTRLTVT.